This TCR beta chain appears in the sequencing data of a study of T cells in Graves' hyperthyroidism and ophthalmopathy (dated by TCRdb to between 2018 and 2021). With regard to the full study: Peripheral blood was sampled at the time of initial diagnosis, prior to any treatment. To identify TCR V-J signatures that set the groups apart, the researchers used a discovery cohort of about a hundred patients, made up of approximately 43 with Graves' ophthalmopathy and some 55 with stable Graves' hyperthyroidism. An independent validation cohort of about 19 hyperthyroidism patients and 17 patients who later progressed to ophthalmopathy tested prospective prediction of ophthalmopathy. For training and testing, the 110 or so patients in the discovery cohort were randomly divided in a 7:3 ratio. In addition, the study compared T-cell repertoires in thyroid tissue and in blood from several Graves' hyperthyroidism patients. After sampling, hyperthyroidism patients received methimazole starting at 30 mg daily, and ophthalmopathy patients received high-dose intravenous methylprednisolone. According to the paper, TCR Vbeta CDR3 sequencing was carried out on 120 to 150 peripheral blood samples, which came from 40 to 45 ophthalmopathy, 80 or so hyperthyroidism and some 17 progressor patients.

Amplification of TCR beta CDR3 regions was carried out from RNA transcripts. For the first round of RT-PCR on the TCR CDR3, the HTBI primer set was used together with the Qiagen OneStep RT-PCR kit. A second multiplex PCR round built the libraries, followed by size selection and purification. Libraries were sequenced paired-end with 100 bp reads on an Illumina HiSeq2000. Turning to the authors' computational methods: SOAPnuke was used to process the raw data, with reads discarded if the reads contained adapters or uncalled bases, had a mean Phred below 15, or lacked an exact constant-primer or identifier match. High-quality paired reads were merged using COPE v1.2.5, and each unique nucleotide sequence was defined as a clonotype. MiTCR v1.1 was used to align the clonotypes against IMGT TRBV, TRBD and TRBJ reference segments. Analysis was restricted to V-J combinations with a frequency above 0.0001, which covered 98% to 99.2% of repertoires. The TCS score was defined as F50 (clonal expansion) divided by E x V (chaos), with BLOSUM62-based TCRdist calculated between CDR3 peptides within each V-J. Welch's t-statistics and random forest reduced some 510 V-J features to 13, which were used in a naive Bayes classifier (R e1071). The Morisita-Horn index was used to measure how similar the thyroid and blood repertoires were. TCRdb reprocessed the public reads (quality trimming at Q25 with fastp, clone calling with MiXCR) and kept in-frame beta chains. Every distinct CDR3 protein forms one entry, paired with its most common genes and DNA. V and J calls and clone size were set by TCRdb, not the authors. Here the sample has 700,000 to 950,000 distinct CDR3 sequences; around 40% occur a single time. The top ten constitute less than 35% of the sample.

The germline V gene (reference sequence) supplies CDR1 PRHDT and CDR2 FYEKMQ. Unmatched junction bases come to 7, with V trimmed by 5 bases and J by 7 bases. The CDR3, cysteine through phenylalanine, is 13 amino acids long. Kept here is only the CDR3 DNA, which spans 39 bases and is read in frame from base 1. Ten or more counts support this clonotype. Which antigen it targets is not known. No clone much larger than this one lies a single base away; base qualities are absent. General findings and caveats noted by the study authors: No statistical method was used to fix the sample size in advance, and group allocation was not hidden from the investigators. In validation, progression to ophthalmopathy was predicted by the model with around 71% sensitivity and around 76% specificity, a median of around 6.5 months before onset. Ophthalmopathy was separated from stable hyperthyroidism by a 13 V-J signature model, with approximately 86% sensitivity and 81% to 82% specificity obtained in cross-validation and 80%/75% obtained in testing. Most expanded thyroid clonotypes (frequency above 0.001) were also found in blood, which suggests that blood repertoires may mirror thyroid immune responses.

Graves' hyperthyroidism was defined as stable when no progression to ophthalmopathy occurred over 18 months of follow-up. Hyperthyroidism patients were newly diagnosed, had a disease duration of under 2 months, and were aged 18 to 65 years. Patients with uncontrolled infections, other autoimmune diseases, pregnancy or lactation were excluded. Diagnoses were based on clinical symptoms, serum thyroxine and TRAb, thyroid ultrasound and orbital computed tomography. PBMCs were isolated from 7.5 to 10 ml of fresh peripheral blood by Ficoll-Paque density gradient centrifugation. Trizol reagent was used to extract total RNA, and RNA quality was then checked on an Agilent 2100 Bioanalyzer.

This clonotype was sampled from a woman in her forties with Graves' hyperthyroidism. The sequencing input was blood. This sequence uses TRBV13 and TRBJ2-5; the junction holds 7 bases that match TRBD2. CDR3 reads: CASSPSGGGTQYF. The sequenced DNA: TGTGCCAGCAGCCCCTCGGGGGGTGGGACCCAGTACTTC. Reference TRBV13 and TRBJ2-5 proteins supply the regions before and after the CDR3; the full variable domain is: AAGVIQSPRHLIKEKRETATLKCYPIPRHDTVYWYQQGPGQDPQFLISFYEKMQSDKGSIPDRFSAQQFSDYHSELNMSSLELGDSALYFCASSPSGGGTQYFGPGTRLLVL.